This T cell receptor (beta chain) was obtained from a study of blood T cells in healthy people across ages. A J-beta primer mix and a sample-barcoded 5' primer were used in a second PCR of roughly 6 to 11 cycles. Tags on each cDNA molecule came from a template-switch adaptor with 12 random nucleotides. TCRdb redid the calling of the 5' RACE reads with MiXCR, one entry per CDR3 protein. The repertoire has around 1.7 million distinct CDR3 sequences, 25% to 30% of them found once; the top ten carry 6.5% to 8.5%. This clonotype was seen only a few times. Its antigen is still unknown. Study-wide results and limits: Across the age range, TCR beta diversity per million T cells fell in a roughly linear way.

This TCR was sampled from a woman aged 25-40 years in good health. The sequencing input was blood.

CDR3 residues: CASSFPRGATEAFF. In DNA, the CDR3 is TGTGCCAGCAGCTTCCCAAGGGGCGCGACTGAAGCTTTCTTT. The chain employs TRBV5-6 and TRBJ1-1; TRBD1 is a possible D gene (5 bases). Germline CDR1 SGHDT, CDR2 YYEEEE. There are 14 residues in the CDR3. The ends were cut back, 2 bases at V and 5 bases at J, with 13 bases in the middle.